This T cell receptor beta chain emerged from a study of blood T cell repertoires in COVID-19. As for the study in general: The United States, Italy and Spain provided the acute and convalescent COVID-19 samples. T cells, B-cell-depleted T cells, or PBMCs provided the cDNA or gDNA that served as material.

This clone was detected only once. The CDR3 covers 13 residues. Trimming left V 1 base short and J 4 bases short, with 7 bases between. The germline V gene encodes CDR1 SGHTA and CDR2 FQGTGA. Study processing details: Nucleated cell number was recorded as an estimate derived from reference gene primer amplification. The data were produced by immunoSEQ multiplex PCR, yet TCRdb's version contains in-frame clones alone and is incomplete. V and J calls and clone size are copied from that table; D and trimming were computed from the DNA. The sample yields 86,000 or so clones, 65% to 85% seen once. The genes are TRBV7-3 and TRBJ2-5; D is perhaps TRBD1 (5 bases). The clonotype originates from a man between 65 and 85 years old with acute or convalescent COVID-19. Source material: peripheral blood. The CDR3 DNA reads as TGTGCCAGCAGCTTAAGTAGGGGAGAGACCCAGTACTTC. Its translation: CASSLSRGETQYF. Looking up the rest from reference TRBV7-3 and TRBJ2-5 gives the full variable domain: GAGVSQTPSNKVTEKGKYVELRCDPISGHTALYWYRQSLGQGPEFLIYFQGTGAADDSGLPNDRFFAVRPEGSVSTLKIQRTERGDSAVYLCASSLSRGETQYFGPGTRLLVL.